This T cell receptor (beta chain) was recovered during a study of cytomegalovirus exposure and HLA in healthy donors. Study-wide points: Reportedly, cytomegalovirus status was diagnosed with high sensitivity and specificity. Most CMV-associated TCR beta chains appeared HLA-restricted in a later analysis. A missense DCLRE1C variant was associated with V- and J-gene trimming of TCR beta chains in a later analysis, and an independent cohort replicated the association.

60 Vbeta and 13 Jbeta primers were used in PCR. The assay was immunoSEQ multiplex PCR, and TCRdb's table has in-frame clones only and misses some. The sample holds approximately 210,000 clones, roughly 82% seen once. Of note for this clone: Its antigen is currently unknown.

CDR3 length equals 16 residues. In germline, CDR1 is SGHVS, CDR2 FNYEAQ. V dropped 2 bases and J dropped 3; count of bases not matched to a gene: 4. The sequenced sample was PBMCs. This TCR derives from a man aged 40-49 years in good health and CMV-seropositive. The chain has TRBV7-6 and TRBJ2-2; 9 positions agree with TRBD2. CDR3 DNA sequence: TGTGCCAGCAGCTTATGGTCTAGCGGGGACACCGGGGAGCTGTTTTTT. Its translation is CASSLWSSGDTGELFF.